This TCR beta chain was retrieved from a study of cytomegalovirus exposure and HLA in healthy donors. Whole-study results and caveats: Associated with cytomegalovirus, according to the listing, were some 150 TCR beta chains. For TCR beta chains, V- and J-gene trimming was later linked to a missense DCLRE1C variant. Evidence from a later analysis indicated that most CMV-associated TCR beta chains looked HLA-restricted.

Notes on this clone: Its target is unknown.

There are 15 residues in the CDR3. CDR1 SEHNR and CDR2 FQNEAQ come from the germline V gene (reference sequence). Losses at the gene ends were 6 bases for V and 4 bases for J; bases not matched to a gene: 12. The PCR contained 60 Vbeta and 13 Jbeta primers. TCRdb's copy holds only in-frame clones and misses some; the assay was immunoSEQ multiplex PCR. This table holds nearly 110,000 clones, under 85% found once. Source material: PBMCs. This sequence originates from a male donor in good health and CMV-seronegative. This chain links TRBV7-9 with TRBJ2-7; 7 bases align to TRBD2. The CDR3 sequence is CASRNEASGLYEQYF. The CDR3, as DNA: TGTGCCAGCAGGAACGAGGCTAGCGGACTATACGAGCAGTACTTC.